These 10 T cell receptor beta chains came from one sample sequenced in a study of T cell responses to AZD1222 COVID-19 vaccine. Here immunoSEQ multiplex PCR was the method, and the copy in TCRdb shows in-frame clones only, minus some. This sample has some 150,000 clones, with 92% found just once. The sequenced sample was peripheral blood, obtained on day 0 of MenACWY control vaccination. The receptors derive from an adult in good health.

The rearrangement links TRBV5-1 to TRBJ2-3; D is possibly TRBD2 (6 bases). Per the germline V gene, CDR1 is SGHRS and CDR2 is YFSETQ. This CDR3 contains 13 residues. Trimming took 4 bases from V and 0 from J, leaving 6 bases between them. The CDR3 DNA reads as TGCGCCAGCAGCAGCGGGAGCACAGATACGCAGTATTTT. Its translation: CASSSGSTDTQYF.

V is TRBV5-5 and J is TRBJ1-4; D is perhaps TRBD1 (5 bases). CDR1 is SGHKS and CDR2 is YYEKEE in the germline V gene (reference sequence). CDR3 length equals 15 residues. V lost 0 bases and J lost 4, with 10 bases in between. In DNA, the CDR3 is TGTGCCAGCAGCTTGGGCCAGGGAAGTAATGAAAAACTGTTTTTT. Its translation is CASSLGQGSNEKLFF.

V gene TRBV2 combines with J gene TRBJ2-5; the match to TRBD2 covers 10 bases. The J segment lost 3 bases and the V segment lost 2 bases, leaving 3 bases of the junction unmatched. Germline loops: CDR1 SNHLY, CDR2 FYNNEI. The CDR3 length is 15 residues. CDR3 protein: CASSEWLAGEETQYF. CDR3 nucleotide sequence: TGTGCCAGCAGTGAATGGCTAGCGGGGGAAGAGACCCAGTACTTC.

The chain recombines TRBV7-9 with TRBJ1-1; D may be TRBD1 (6 bases). Trimming took 5 bases from V and 11 from J, leaving 12 bases between them. Germline CDR1 is SEHNR and CDR2 is FQNEAQ (reference sequence). The CDR3 consists of 11 residues. CDR3 protein: CASSLEGVAFF. The CDR3, as DNA: TGTGCCAGCAGCCTGGAGGGGGTTGCTTTCTTT.

V is TRBV27 and J is TRBJ2-1; D might be TRBD2 (7 bases). Looked up from germline, CDR1 is MNHEY and CDR2 is SMNVEV (reference sequence). Trimming cost V 5 bases and J 0 bases, with 11 bases left between them. This CDR3 is built from 15 residues. The CDR3 DNA sequence: TGTGCCAGCAGTCGGGGGGCTGTCTCCTACAATGAGCAGTTCTTC. Protein sequence: CASSRGAVSYNEQFF.

The chain is built from TRBV3-1 (or the pseudogene TRBV3-2) and TRBJ1-4; perhaps TRBD1 as D (6 bases). V was clipped by 0 bases and J by 7 bases, with 18 bases between them. This CDR3 is built from 17 residues. Germline values: CDR1 LGHDT, CDR2 YNNKEL (reference sequence). CDR3 nucleotides: TGTGCCAGCAGCCAAGAAGAGGGAGGGGGATTAGGTGAAAAACTGTTTTTT. The encoded protein is CASSQEEGGGLGEKLFF.

CDR3 in amino acids: CASSLAGDRVHGYTF. The CDR3 DNA reads as TGTGCCAGCAGCTTAGCGGGGGACAGGGTGCACGGCTACACCTTC. The chain employs TRBV7-2 and TRBJ1-2; TRBD1 matches 9 bases. Looked up from germline, CDR1 is SGHTA and CDR2 is FQGNSA. V trimming: 0 bases; J trimming: 8 bases; junction bases outside the gene matches: 7. CDR3 length: 15 amino acids.

V gene TRBV12-3 or TRBV12-4 combines with J gene TRBJ1-1; D is uncertain. The length of the CDR3 is 13 residues. Between the trimmed V and J ends, which lost 3 bases and 5 bases, there was a span of 10 bases. DNA of the CDR3: TGTGCCAGCAGTTTGGGCGAGGGTACTGAAGCTTTCTTT. Residues: CASSLGEGTEAFF.

This clone was detected only once. The chain joins TRBV25-1 to TRBJ1-1; 9 positions match TRBD1. Germline CDR1 and CDR2: MGHDK and SYGVNS. V shed 8 bases and J 11 bases; nucleotides not matched to a gene: 9. The CDR3 runs to 12 residues. The CDR3 DNA reads TGTGCCAGCGCAATTATACAGGGGGCGGCTTTCTTT. Its protein product is CASAIIQGAAFF.

The chain carries TRBV10-3 and TRBJ1-6; TRBD1 aligns across 9 bases. CDR1 ENHRY and CDR2 SYGVKD come from the germline V gene. The V and J ends lost 2 bases and 7 bases, in that order; junction bases with no gene match: 6. This CDR3 comprises 16 residues. CDR3 in amino acids: CAISEPQGARNSPLHF. Here the CDR3 DNA reads TGTGCCATCAGTGAGCCACAGGGGGCGCGGAATTCACCCCTCCACTTT.